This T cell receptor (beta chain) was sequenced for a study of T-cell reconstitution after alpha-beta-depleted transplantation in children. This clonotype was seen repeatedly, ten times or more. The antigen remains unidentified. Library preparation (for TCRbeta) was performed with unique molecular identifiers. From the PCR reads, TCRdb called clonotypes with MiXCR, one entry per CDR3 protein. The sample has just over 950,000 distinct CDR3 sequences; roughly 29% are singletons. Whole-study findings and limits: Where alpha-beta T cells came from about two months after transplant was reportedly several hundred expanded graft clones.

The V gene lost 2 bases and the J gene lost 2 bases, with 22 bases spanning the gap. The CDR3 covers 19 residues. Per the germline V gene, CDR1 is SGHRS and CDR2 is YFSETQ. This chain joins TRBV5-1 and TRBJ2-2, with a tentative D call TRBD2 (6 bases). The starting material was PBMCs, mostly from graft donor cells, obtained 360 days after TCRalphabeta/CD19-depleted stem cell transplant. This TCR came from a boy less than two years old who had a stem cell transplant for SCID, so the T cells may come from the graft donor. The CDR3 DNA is TGCGCCAGCAGCTTATTTAATAGCGGATGGGGATCTAACACCGGGGAGCTGTTTTTT. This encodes CASSLFNSGWGSNTGELFF.